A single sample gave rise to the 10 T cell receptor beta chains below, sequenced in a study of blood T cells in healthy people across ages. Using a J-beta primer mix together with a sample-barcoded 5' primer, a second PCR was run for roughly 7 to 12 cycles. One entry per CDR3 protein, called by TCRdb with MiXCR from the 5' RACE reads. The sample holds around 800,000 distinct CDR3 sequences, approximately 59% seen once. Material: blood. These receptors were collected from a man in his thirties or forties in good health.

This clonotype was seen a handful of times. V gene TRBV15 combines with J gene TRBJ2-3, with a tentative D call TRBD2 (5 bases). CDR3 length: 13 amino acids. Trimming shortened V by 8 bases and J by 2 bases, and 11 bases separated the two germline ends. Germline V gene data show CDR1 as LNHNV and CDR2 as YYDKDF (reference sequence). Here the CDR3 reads CATGGRYTDTQYF. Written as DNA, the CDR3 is TGTGCCACCGGAGGCAGATACACAGATACGCAGTATTTT.

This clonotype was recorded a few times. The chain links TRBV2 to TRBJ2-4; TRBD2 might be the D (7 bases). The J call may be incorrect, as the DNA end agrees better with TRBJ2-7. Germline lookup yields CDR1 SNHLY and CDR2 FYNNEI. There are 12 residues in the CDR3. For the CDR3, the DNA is TGTGCCAGCCGGGGCGGGGGCAACGAGCAGTACTTC. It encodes CASRGGGNEQYF.

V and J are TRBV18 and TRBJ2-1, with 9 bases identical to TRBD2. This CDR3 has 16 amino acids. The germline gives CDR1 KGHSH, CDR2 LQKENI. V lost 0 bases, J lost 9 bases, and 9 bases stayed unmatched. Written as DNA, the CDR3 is TGTGCCAGCTCACCACCGAGTCTAGCGGGGAGCGGTGAGCAGTTCTTC. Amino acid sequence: CASSPPSLAGSGEQFF.

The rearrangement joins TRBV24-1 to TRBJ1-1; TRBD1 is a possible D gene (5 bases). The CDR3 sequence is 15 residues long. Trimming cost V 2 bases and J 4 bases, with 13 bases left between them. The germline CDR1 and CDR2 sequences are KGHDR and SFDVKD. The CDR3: CATSDSPPGTTEAFF. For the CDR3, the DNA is TGTGCCACCAGTGATTCACCCCCGGGGACCACTGAAGCTTTCTTT.

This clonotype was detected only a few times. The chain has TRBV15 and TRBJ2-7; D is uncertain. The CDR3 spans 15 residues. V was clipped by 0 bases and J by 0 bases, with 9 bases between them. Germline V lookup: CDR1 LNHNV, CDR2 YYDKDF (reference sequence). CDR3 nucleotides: TGTGCCACCAGCAGAGATACGGACGGCTCCTACGAGCAGTACTTC. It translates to CATSRDTDGSYEQYF.

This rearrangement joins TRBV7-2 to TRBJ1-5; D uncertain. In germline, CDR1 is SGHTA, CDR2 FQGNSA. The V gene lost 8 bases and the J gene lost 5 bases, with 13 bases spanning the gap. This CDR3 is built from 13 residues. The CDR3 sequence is CASGRQRYQPQHF. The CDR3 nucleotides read TGTGCCAGCGGTCGGCAGAGGTATCAGCCCCAGCATTTT. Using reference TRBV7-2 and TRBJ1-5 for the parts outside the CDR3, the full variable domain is GAGVSQSPSNKVTEKGKDVELRCDPISGHTALYWYRQSLGQGLEFLIYFQGNSAPDKSGLPSDRFSAERTGGSVSTLTIQRTQQEDSAVYLCASGRQRYQPQHFGDGTRLSIL.

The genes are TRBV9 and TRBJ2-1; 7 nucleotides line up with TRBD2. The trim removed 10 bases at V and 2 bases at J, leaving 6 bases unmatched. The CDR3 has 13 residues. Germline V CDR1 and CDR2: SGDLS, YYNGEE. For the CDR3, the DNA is TGTGCCGGTAGCCGGGGGGCCTACAATGAGCAGTTCTTC. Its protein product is CAGSRGAYNEQFF.

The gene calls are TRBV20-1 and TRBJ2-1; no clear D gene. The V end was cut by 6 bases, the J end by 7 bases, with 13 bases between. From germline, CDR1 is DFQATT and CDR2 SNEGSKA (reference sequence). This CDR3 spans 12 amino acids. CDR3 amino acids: CSAAPTWNEQFF. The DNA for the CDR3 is TGCAGTGCCGCCCCGACCTGGAATGAGCAGTTCTTC.

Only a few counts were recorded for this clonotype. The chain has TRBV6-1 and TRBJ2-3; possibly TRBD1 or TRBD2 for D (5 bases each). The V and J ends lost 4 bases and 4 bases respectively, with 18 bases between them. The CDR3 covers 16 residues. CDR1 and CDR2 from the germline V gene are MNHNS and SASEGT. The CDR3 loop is CASSGMGDYTPDTQYF. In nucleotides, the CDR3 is TGTGCCAGCAGTGGTATGGGGGATTATACCCCAGATACGCAGTATTTT.

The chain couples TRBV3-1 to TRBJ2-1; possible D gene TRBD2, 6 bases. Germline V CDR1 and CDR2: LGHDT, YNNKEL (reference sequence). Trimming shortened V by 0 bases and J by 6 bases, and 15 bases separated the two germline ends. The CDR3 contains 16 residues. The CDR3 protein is CASSQDMRGRGNEQFF. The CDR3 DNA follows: TGTGCCAGCAGCCAAGATATGCGGGGTCGGGGCAATGAGCAGTTCTTC.